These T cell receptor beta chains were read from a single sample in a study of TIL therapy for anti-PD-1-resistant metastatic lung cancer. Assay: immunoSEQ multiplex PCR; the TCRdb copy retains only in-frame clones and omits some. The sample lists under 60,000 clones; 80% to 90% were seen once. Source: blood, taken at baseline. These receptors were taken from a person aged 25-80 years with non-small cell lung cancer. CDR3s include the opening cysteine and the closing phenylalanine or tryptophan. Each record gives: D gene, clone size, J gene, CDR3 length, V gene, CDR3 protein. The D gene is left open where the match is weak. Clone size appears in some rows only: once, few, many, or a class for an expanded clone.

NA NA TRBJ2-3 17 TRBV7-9 CASSLIMDPQGRDTQYF
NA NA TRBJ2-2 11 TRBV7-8 CASSGGGELFF
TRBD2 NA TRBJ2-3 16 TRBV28 CASSLGTSGRTDTQYF
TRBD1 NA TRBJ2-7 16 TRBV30 CAWSLYGQGEGYEQYF
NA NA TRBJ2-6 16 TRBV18 CASSMGRNSGANVLTF
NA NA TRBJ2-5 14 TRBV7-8 CASSSPGLQETQYF
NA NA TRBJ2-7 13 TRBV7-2 CASSFEKPTEQYF
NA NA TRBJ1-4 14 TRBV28 CASRTARGVEKLFF
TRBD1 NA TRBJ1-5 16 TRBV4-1 CASSQTPDRGGEPQHF
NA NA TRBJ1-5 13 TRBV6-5 CASSSARNQPQHF
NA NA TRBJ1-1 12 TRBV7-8 CASSPYNTEAFF
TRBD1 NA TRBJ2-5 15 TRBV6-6 CASSYPQGQAETQYF
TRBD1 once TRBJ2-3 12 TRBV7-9 CASRPTGATQYF
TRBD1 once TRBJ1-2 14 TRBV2 CASSEAGQGYGYTF
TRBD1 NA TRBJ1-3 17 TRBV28 CASSLGLGTVSGNTIYF
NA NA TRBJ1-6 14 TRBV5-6 CASSLRGQNSPLHF
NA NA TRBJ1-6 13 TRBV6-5 CASSYSAGSPLHF
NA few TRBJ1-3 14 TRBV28 CASSNGQAGNTIYF
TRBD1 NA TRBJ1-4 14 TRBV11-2 CASSPRQGSEKLFF
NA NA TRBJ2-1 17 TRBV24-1 CATSDEQGIHSYNEQFF
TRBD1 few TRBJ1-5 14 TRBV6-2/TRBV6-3 CASSYGTENQPQHF
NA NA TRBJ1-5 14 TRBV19 CASTITVANQPQHF
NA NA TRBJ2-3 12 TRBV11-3 CASSSTRDTQYF
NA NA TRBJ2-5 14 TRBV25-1 CASSGWGGVETQYF
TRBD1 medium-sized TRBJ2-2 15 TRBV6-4 CASSGGQGNTGELFF